The clone carrying this T cell receptor (beta chain) was recorded many times. Antigen specificity is unknown. Trimming removed 1 base at V and 13 bases at J, with 16 bases between. The germline CDR1 and CDR2 sequences are SGHTA and FQGNSA. The CDR3 has 13 amino acids. The sample comes from a study of human T cells and chemical hapten exposure. Turning to the study itself: The study sensitized with 2% DPC on a roughly 2 cm by roughly 2 cm patch of upper inner arm skin. General observations from the study: There was no change with DPC sensitization in TCRs above 1 in 1000 frequency.

Stated time point: patch test 2, 6 weeks after DPC sensitization. The sample's treatment: therapeutic diphenylcyclopropenone sensitization with weekly scalp DPC. In the original processing: Between roughly 23,224 and 700,000 TCRs appeared in each sample, and the median stood at roughly 95,000. One entry per CDR3 protein, called by TCRdb with MiXCR from the RACE reads. The V and J calls were determined by TCRdb, not by the authors. The table has about 70,000 distinct CDR3 sequences, about 8.5% seen once; the top ten hold approximately 3.4%. The rearrangement links TRBV7-2 to TRBJ1-2, with no clear D. The receptor's source is a woman aged 50 to 65 with alopecia areata. Some clones in this sample may be carry-over from other donors' samples. The sample in question was whole blood, obtained in connection with sensitization to the hapten diphenylcyclopropenone (DPC). CDR3 DNA: TGTGCCAGCAGCTTAGAAACGGTGACCGGCCCCACCTTC. Translation: CASSLETVTGPTF.